These T cell receptor beta chains were read from a single sample in a study of blood T cell repertoires in COVID-19. Clones were sequenced by immunoSEQ multiplex PCR, and TCRdb holds only the in-frame ones, with some missing. The sample includes over 300,000 clones, around nine tenths seen only once; the top ten take approximately 5%. The sequencing sample was made of PBMCs or T cells enriched from blood (not recorded which). The receptors shown here come from a woman aged 30 to 39 who had recovered from COVID-19. Both conserved end residues are part of each CDR3. The D gene is left open where the match is weak.

D | V | CDR3
TRBD1 | TRBV30 | CAWSTPSGTANNQPQHF
TRBD1 | TRBV7-8 | CASSRTGRVAAFF
TRBD1 | TRBV12-5 | CASGFDRGHQPQHF
TRBD1 | TRBV30 | CAWNDDRENTEAFF
TRBD1 | TRBV7-2 | CASSYVGTGTYNEQFF
. | TRBV5-1 | CASSLTAQLNYGYTF
TRBD2 | TRBV7-3 | CASSSTSGGSSGANVLTF
TRBD1 | TRBV2 | CASRTGTYSNQPQHF
TRBD1 | TRBV2 | CASSEEGTGTYYGYTF
. | TRBV5-6 | CASSLESDSPLHF
. | TRBV11-3 | CASSQTSLSTGELFF
. | TRBV12-3/TRBV12-4 | CASSLARYEQYF
. | TRBV4-2 | CASTPREGALSGANVLTF
. | TRBV19 | CASSIPRGNEQFF
. | TRBV9 | CASSVATGLSTEAFF